These T cell receptor beta chains were read from a single sample in a study of human T cells and chemical hapten exposure. Each CDR3 protein is one row after TCRdb ran MiXCR on the RACE reads. The top ten clones hold around 1.4% of a sample with roughly 150,000 distinct CDR3 sequences, 10% to 15% of them seen once. Material: whole blood, obtained in connection with sensitization to the hapten diphenylcyclopropenone (DPC). These receptors all stem from a woman aged 50 to 60 with alopecia areata. Some clones in this sample may be carry-over from other donors' samples. The conserved cysteine and the conserved F or W are not part of the CDR3 here. The D gene is left open where the match is weak.

length | D | V | CDR3
9 | . | TRBV27 | ASSHRETQY
13 | TRBD2 | TRBV5-1 | ASSLEGLVGDTQY
12 | TRBD2 | TRBV7-8 | ASSHLAGYNEQF
9 | . | TRBV28 | ATRGQPEAF
9 | . | TRBV29-1 | SVESGFGYT
13 | . | TRBV5-1 | ASSPGRGTNEKLF
13 | . | TRBV7-9 | ASSLGSGDLNEQF
12 | . | TRBV11-3 | ASSLTNRDKEAF
12 | . | TRBV6-5 | ASSYRIFTGELF
11 | . | TRBV18 | ASSSEVNEKLF
14 | . | TRBV7-9 | ASSSPDGTVNSSLH
13 | . | TRBV7-8 | ASSFRGPPTDTQY
10 | . | TRBV5-4 | ASSPYTGELF
15 | TRBD2 | TRBV4-1 | ASSHQKGGHSTYEQY
12 | . | TRBV5-1 | ASSFIDQNTEAF
13 | TRBD1 | TRBV9 | ASSPQTGYTGELF
13 | . | TRBV28 | ASSSPGGGAYEQY
14 | TRBD2 | TRBV6-2/TRBV6-3 | ASSLLAGKPYNEQF
14 | . | TRBV19 | ASRDVAGGSSYEQY
10 | . | TRBV2 | ASRASTGRGY
11 | . | TRBV27 | ASSWRALDTQY
13 | TRBD2 | TRBV20-1 | SARALAKSSYEQY
11 | TRBD1 | TRBV10-3 | AISGDRDYEQY
16 | TRBD2 | TRBV7-3 | ASSLTGTSGRALNIQY
11 | . | TRBV5-1 | ASSLADGYGYT
13 | . | TRBV7-2 | ASSLAGGPLGEQF
13 | TRBD2 | TRBV11-2 | ASSAGTSGTNEQF
13 | . | TRBV11-2 | ASSQRDSAYNEQF
11 | TRBD1 | TRBV25-1 | ASSWAGGETQY
13 | . | TRBV7-9 | ASSQTAAAKNIQY
9 | TRBD1 | TRBV6-6 | ASRSRDRGF
14 | TRBD1 | TRBV29-1 | SVSGTGSSGANVLT
13 | TRBD2 | TRBV7-9 | ASSLTSGFTDTQY
14 | . | TRBV9 | ASKAGLSSGANVLT
14 | . | TRBV7-9 | ASSLSGEGPNEKLF
9 | . | TRBV29-1 | SVAPGTEAF
12 | TRBD2 | TRBV2 | ASSEAGGVQEQY
13 | TRBD1 | TRBV18 | ASSHPGTGSNEQY
12 | . | TRBV7-9 | ASSPLQGSGPLH